This T cell receptor (beta chain) came from a study of shared clonotypes between healthy human individuals. Splitting of each subset's genomic DNA was done evenly across several immunoSEQ plates. Assay used: immunoSEQ multiplex PCR; TCRdb lists only in-frame clones, some missing. This table has 550,000 to 850,000 clones, approximately 77% appearing once. Turning to this clone: Its specificity is unknown.

The study drew its donors from healthy HIV-negative adults without recent acute infections or vaccinations. Broader study findings: It was the non-shared clonotypes that had lower generation probabilities than clonotypes shared by all four donors.

Sequencing was carried out using memory CD4+ T cells sorted from blood. Regarding subset: CD45RA-negative fraction. The sequence came from a woman aged 30 to 39 in good health.

The CDR3 nucleotides read TGTGCCATCAGTGAGTCCGAGCGGCCCTACGAGCAGTACTTC. Protein sequence: CAISESERPYEQYF. V and J are TRBV10-3 and TRBJ2-7, with a tentative D call TRBD2 (5 bases). CDR1 ENHRY and CDR2 SYGVKD come from the germline V gene. The CDR3 loop spans 14 amino acids. V gave up 0 bases and J gave up 2 bases, with 8 bases separating them.